This T cell receptor beta chain was captured in a study of T cell responses to AZD1222 COVID-19 vaccine. J gave up 4 bases and V 4 bases, and 7 bases lay outside the gene matches. The CDR3 consists of 14 residues. CDR1 is SGHRS, CDR2 YFSETQ, per germline. Produced via immunoSEQ multiplex PCR; TCRdb's table is partial and in-frame only. The sample records around 160,000 clones, roughly nine tenths being singletons. Points on this clone: The antigen is unknown.

Study-level points and caveats: Reportedly, close to half of spike-specific TCRs are directed against unmutated variant regions. Repertoires were collected only later (after the peak T cell response had occurred).

The chain uses TRBV5-1 and TRBJ1-2, with 7 bases fitting TRBD1. Sequencing used peripheral blood, obtained 28 days after the second AZD1222 dose. The receptor was isolated from an adult who received the AZD1222 COVID-19 vaccine. As DNA, the CDR3 is TGCGCCAGCAGCAAGGACCAGGGGGGCTATGGCTACACCTTC. This gives the protein CASSKDQGGYGYTF. Full variable domain (remainder filled in from reference TRBV5-1 and TRBJ1-2): KAGVTQTPRYLIKTRGQQVTLSCSPISGHRSVSWYQQTPGQGLQFLFEYFSETQRNKGNFPGRFSGRQFSNSRSEMNVSTLELGDSALYLCASSKDQGGYGYTFGSGTRLTVV.